This T cell receptor beta chain was profiled in a study of human T cells and chemical hapten exposure. Study overall: Weekly scalp doses of diphenylcyclopropenone were given to patients during the roughly 23-week study. Study-wide findings and caveats: TCRs at a frequency above 1 in 1000 stayed unchanged with DPC sensitization.

Germline-derived CDR1 and CDR2 are SGHVS and FNYEAQ. CDR3 length equals 14 residues. V dropped 3 bases and J dropped 6; count of bases not matched to a gene: 1. One entry per CDR3 protein results from TCRdb running MiXCR on the RACE reads. The table records 95,000 to 150,000 distinct CDR3 sequences, around 15% of them present only once. This clonotype has a handful of counts. Its antigen is as yet unknown. Time point given: patch test 1, 2 weeks after DPC sensitization. The treatment: therapeutic diphenylcyclopropenone sensitization with weekly scalp DPC. The chain carries TRBV7-6 and TRBJ2-1, with 11 bases that match TRBD2. Sample: whole blood, taken in connection with sensitization to the hapten diphenylcyclopropenone (DPC). The clonotype comes from a young man with alopecia areata. Some clones in this sample may be carry-over from other donors' samples. The CDR3: CASSLLAGGNEQFF. CDR3 coding DNA: TGTGCCAGCAGCTTGCTAGCGGGGGGCAATGAGCAGTTCTTC.